This T cell receptor (beta chain) derives from a study of T cells in women clearing cervical HPV infection. Study-level points and caveats: CIN3+ cases had significantly higher TCR repertoire richness than controls, but evenness did not differ. Effector/memory and HPV-specific T cells were not isolated, and association timing is unknown.

After removal of 0 bases from V and 0 bases from J, the junction contained 5 bases not matched to a gene. The CDR3 is made up of 18 amino acids. Germline CDR1 is DFQATT and CDR2 is SNEGSKA (reference sequence). The data were produced by immunoSEQ multiplex PCR, yet TCRdb's version contains in-frame clones alone and is incomplete. Its clone listing holds under 30,000 clones. This clone is called medium-sized based on its frequency. What it binds is unknown. The read is 3 residues too short to cover the CDR3 end, so that end is filled in from the germline J gene. The chain is built from TRBV20-1 and TRBJ2-6, with TRBD2 identical over 10 bases. The sequenced sample consisted of blood buffy coat. The TCR originated in a woman between 18 and 70 years old with a cervical HPV16 infection that either progressed to CIN3+ or cleared (not recorded which). The CDR3 is CSARERLAGGSGANVLTF. CDR3 DNA, as far as it was read: TGCAGTGCTAGAGAGAGGTTAGCGGGAGGCTCTGGGGCCAACGTC.